This T cell receptor (beta chain) was identified in a study of blood T cell repertoires in COVID-19. Germline assignment: CDR1 SGHAT and CDR2 FQNNGV. Trimming cost V 5 bases and J 4 bases; bases outside gene matches: 7. There are 15 residues in the CDR3. Clones were sequenced by immunoSEQ multiplex PCR, and TCRdb holds only the in-frame ones, with some missing. This sample carries about 270,000 clones, roughly 84% of them seen once, and the ten largest clones take approximately 3.1%. The receptor was derived from a woman aged 18-30 years with acute or convalescent COVID-19. The V gene is TRBV11-2, the J gene TRBJ1-4, with 7 bases matching TRBD1. The sample consisted of peripheral blood. CDR3 amino acids: CASSPRDRHNEKLFF. The DNA for the CDR3 is TGTGCCAGCAGCCCCCGGGACAGACATAATGAAAAACTGTTTTTT.